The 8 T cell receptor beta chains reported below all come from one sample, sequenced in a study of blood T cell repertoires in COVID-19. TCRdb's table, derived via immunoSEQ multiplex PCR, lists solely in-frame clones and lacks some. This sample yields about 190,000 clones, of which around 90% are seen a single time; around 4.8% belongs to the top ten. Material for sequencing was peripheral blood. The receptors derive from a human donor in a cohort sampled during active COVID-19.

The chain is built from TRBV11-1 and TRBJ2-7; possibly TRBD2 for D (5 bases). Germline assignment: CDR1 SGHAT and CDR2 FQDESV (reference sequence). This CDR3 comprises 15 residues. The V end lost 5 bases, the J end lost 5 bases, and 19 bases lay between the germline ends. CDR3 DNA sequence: TGTGCCAGCAGCCCCATGACTACCCCCTACAACGAGCAGTACTTC. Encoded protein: CASSPMTTPYNEQYF.

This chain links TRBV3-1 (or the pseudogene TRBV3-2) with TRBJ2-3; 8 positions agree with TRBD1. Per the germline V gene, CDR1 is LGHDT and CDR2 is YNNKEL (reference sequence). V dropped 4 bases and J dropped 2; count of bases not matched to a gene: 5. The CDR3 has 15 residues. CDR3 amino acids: CASSLDRGVTDTQYF. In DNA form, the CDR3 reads TGTGCCAGCAGCCTCGACAGGGGTGTCACAGATACGCAGTATTTT.

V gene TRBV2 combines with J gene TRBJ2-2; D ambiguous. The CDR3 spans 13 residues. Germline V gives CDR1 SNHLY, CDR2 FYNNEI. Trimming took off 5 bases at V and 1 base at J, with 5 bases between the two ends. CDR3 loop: CASSLENTGELFF. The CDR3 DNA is TGTGCCAGCAGTCTAGAGAACACCGGGGAGCTGTTTTTT. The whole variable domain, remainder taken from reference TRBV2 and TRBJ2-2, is EPEVTQTPSHQVTQMGQEVILRCVPISNHLYFYWYRQILGQKVEFLVSFYNNEISEKSEIFDDQFSVERPDGSNFTLKIRSTKLEDSAMYFCASSLENTGELFFGEGSRLTVL.

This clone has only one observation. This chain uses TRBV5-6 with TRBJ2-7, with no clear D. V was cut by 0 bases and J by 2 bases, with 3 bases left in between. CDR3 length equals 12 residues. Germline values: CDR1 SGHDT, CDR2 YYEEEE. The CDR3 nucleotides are TGTGCCAGCAGCTTGGCAGCCTACGAGCAGTACTTC. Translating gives CASSLAAYEQYF.

The CDR3 is CASRSTGSGYTF. CDR3 DNA sequence: TGTGCCAGCAGATCGACAGGGTCCGGCTACACCTTC. The chain recombines TRBV2 with TRBJ1-2, with 7 bases aligning to TRBD1. V gave up 6 bases and J gave up 8 bases; unmatched junction bases: 6. The CDR3 has 12 residues. Germline V gene data show CDR1 as SNHLY and CDR2 as FYNNEI.

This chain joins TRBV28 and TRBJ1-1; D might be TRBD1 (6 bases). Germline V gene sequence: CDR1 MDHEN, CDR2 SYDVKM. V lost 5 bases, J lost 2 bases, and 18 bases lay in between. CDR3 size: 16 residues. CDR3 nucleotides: TGTGCCAGCAGTCTCCTAGAGACAGGCCCCAACACTGAAGCTTTCTTT. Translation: CASSLLETGPNTEAFF.

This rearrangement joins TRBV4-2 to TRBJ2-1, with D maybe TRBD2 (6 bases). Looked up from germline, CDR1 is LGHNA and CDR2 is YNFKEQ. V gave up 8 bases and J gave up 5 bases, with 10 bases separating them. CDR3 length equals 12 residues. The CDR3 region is CASAGRNNEQFF. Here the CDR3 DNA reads TGTGCCAGCGCGGGGCGGAACAATGAGCAGTTCTTC.

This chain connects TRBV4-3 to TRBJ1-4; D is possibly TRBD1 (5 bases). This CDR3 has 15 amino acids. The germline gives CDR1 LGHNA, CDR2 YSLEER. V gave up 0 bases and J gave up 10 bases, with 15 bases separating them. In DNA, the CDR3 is TGCGCCAGCAGCCAAGAGTTGCAGGGTCTGGGAAAACTGTTTTTT. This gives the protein CASSQELQGLGKLFF.